The T cell receptor beta chain described here comes from a study of T cells in Graves' hyperthyroidism and ophthalmopathy. General study points: Most thyroid clonotypes with frequency above 0.001 were detected in blood.

Authors of the study amplified TCR beta CDR3 regions from RNA transcripts. Using the HTBI primer set, a first-round RT-PCR was run on the TCR CDR3. Using its own MiXCR run on the multiplex PCR reads, TCRdb lists one record per CDR3 protein. The sample lists a few hundred thousand distinct CDR3 sequences, approximately 14% occurring once. V was trimmed by 5 bases and J by 3 bases, leaving 8 bases between them. There are 13 residues in the CDR3. From germline, CDR1 is SGHAT and CDR2 FQNNGV. This clonotype was observed a handful of times. The antigen remains undetermined. Calling Graves' hyperthyroidism stable meant ophthalmopathy did not progress within 18 months. The hyperthyroidism patients had all been newly diagnosed, and their disease duration was under 2 months. Their ages ranged from 18 to 65 years.

The chain couples TRBV11-2 to TRBJ1-5; no reliable D call. The sequenced sample was blood. The source of this sequence is a woman aged 25 to 45 with Graves' hyperthyroidism. CDR3 coding DNA: TGTGCCAGCAGCCGCCGCGACAATCAGCCCCAGCATTTT. Protein: CASSRRDNQPQHF. Full variable domain (rest looked up from reference TRBV11-2 and TRBJ1-5): EAGVAQSPRYKIIEKRQSVAFWCNPISGHATLYWYQQILGQGPKLLIQFQNNGVVDDSQLPKDRFSAERLKGVDSTLKIQPAKLEDSAVYLCASSRRDNQPQHFGDGTRLSIL.